One and the same sample provided the 8 T cell receptor beta chains below, sequenced in a study of Tregs in tolerant kidney transplant recipients. Repertoires were generated with immunoSEQ multiplex PCR, while TCRdb's copy carries only in-frame clones and drops some. The sample yields some 80,000 clones, 95% to 98% seen once. The sample consisted of CD4+ T cells from blood, taken before the transplant. Receptor source: a human donor who received a combined kidney and bone marrow transplant.

The chain uses TRBV7-9 and TRBJ2-2; a weak D match, TRBD2 (6 bases). Trimming shortened V by 5 bases and J by 1 base, and 17 bases separated the two germline ends. Germline-derived CDR1 and CDR2 are SEHNR and FQNEAQ (reference sequence). CDR3 length: 17 amino acids. The CDR3 bases are TGTGCCAGCAGCCCCTTAGGGATGCGGGGGAACACCGGGGAGCTGTTTTTT. Its translation: CASSPLGMRGNTGELFF.

The J gene is TRBJ2-1, the V gene TRBV5-1; 7 bases fit TRBD2. CDR1 is SGHRS and CDR2 is YFSETQ in the germline V gene. The V and J ends lost 7 bases and 2 bases, in that order; junction bases with no gene match: 12. There are 16 residues in the CDR3. The CDR3 region is CASARTGGNPYNEQFF. The CDR3 bases are TGCGCCAGCGCGCGGACCGGGGGGAACCCCTACAATGAGCAGTTCTTC.

The gene calls are TRBV9 and TRBJ2-1, with 9 bases fitting TRBD2. Germline V gene data show CDR1 as SGDLS and CDR2 as YYNGEE. The CDR3 covers 17 residues. V shed 0 bases and J 4 bases; nucleotides not matched to a gene: 8. The CDR3 loop reads CASSVVGLRGGYNEQFF. CDR3 DNA sequence: TGTGCCAGCAGCGTAGTGGGTTTGCGGGGGGGGTACAATGAGCAGTTCTTC.

The rearrangement uses TRBV9 and TRBJ2-1; 9 bases line up with TRBD2. The CDR3 is made up of 17 amino acids. The V and J ends lost 0 bases and 2 bases, in that order; junction bases with no gene match: 6. Germline-derived CDR1 and CDR2 are SGDLS and YYNGEE. This CDR3 reads CASSVGGAGGTYNEQFF. CDR3 DNA: TGTGCCAGCAGCGTAGGAGGAGCGGGGGGAACCTACAATGAGCAGTTCTTC.

This sequence joins TRBV5-1 and TRBJ2-3; D not resolved. With 5 bases removed from V and 6 bases from J, the gap between germline ends came to 10 bases. CDR3 size: 12 residues. Germline V CDR1 and CDR2: SGHRS, YFSETQ. CDR3 in DNA: TGCGCCAGCAGTTTTTATCGGGATACGCAGTATTTT. The encoded protein is CASSFYRDTQYF.

The table lists this clone with a count of one. This chain joins TRBV7-2 and TRBJ1-2; tentatively, D is TRBD1 (5 bases). Trimming shortened V by 5 bases and J by 8 bases, and 18 bases separated the two germline ends. CDR1 and CDR2 from the germline V gene are SGHTA and FQGNSA. The CDR3 extends over 14 amino acids. This CDR3 is CASSAGTYGLGYTF. The CDR3 DNA is TGTGCCAGCAGCGCCGGGACTTATGGCCTGGGCTACACCTTC.

This clone was recorded once. The rearrangement joins TRBV4-2 to TRBJ1-4; D not certain. Looked up from germline, CDR1 is LGHNA and CDR2 is YNFKEQ. The V gene lost 3 bases and the J gene lost 4 bases, with 24 bases spanning the gap. The CDR3 is made up of 19 amino acids. The CDR3 DNA sequence: TGTGCCAGCAGCCAGACTCACACCCCGCTTCAGACGAGTAATGAAAAACTGTTTTTT. Translating it yields CASSQTHTPLQTSNEKLFF.

This chain links TRBV7-3 with TRBJ2-1, with TRBD2 matching over 8 bases. Germline V CDR1 and CDR2: SGHTA, FQGTGA. V lost 4 bases and J lost 5; bases outside the gene matches: 4. This CDR3 comprises 14 residues. The CDR3 DNA is TGTGCCAGCAGCTCCACACTAGCGGACAATGAGCAGTTCTTC. Translating it yields CASSSTLADNEQFF.